This T cell receptor (beta chain) was sequenced during a study of cytomegalovirus exposure and HLA in healthy donors. PCR primers comprised 60 Vbeta and 13 Jbeta primers. Libraries were prepared by immunoSEQ multiplex PCR; TCRdb keeps only in-frame clonotypes and omits some of them. The sample includes 95,000 to 150,000 clones, around four fifths of them seen just once. Germline CDR1 reads SNHLY; CDR2 reads FYNNEI. V was cut by 8 bases and J by 0 bases, with 11 bases left in between. The CDR3 loop spans 13 amino acids. Sequenced input: PBMCs. The rearrangement links TRBV2 to TRBJ2-7, with D possibly TRBD2 on 6 matching bases. The sequence derives from a man younger than 35 in good health and CMV-seropositive. The CDR3 here is CASGAGSSYEQYF. CDR3 coding DNA: TGTGCCAGCGGGGCGGGAAGCTCCTACGAGCAGTACTTC.